This is a list of T cell receptor beta chains from one sample in a study of blood T cell repertoires in COVID-19. Repertoires were generated with immunoSEQ multiplex PCR, while TCRdb's copy carries only in-frame clones and drops some. The sample has some 30,000 clones; 90% are singletons. Sequencing was done on a sample of peripheral blood. The receptors were sampled from a man between 70 and 80 years old with active or convalescent COVID-19. The CDR3 runs from the conserved cysteine through the conserved F or W.

v_gene | CDR3aa
TRBV6-4 | CASSAREGEKLFF
TRBV5-6 | CASSLTSGGDFADTQYF
TRBV28 | CASSLDRGREKLFF
TRBV29-1 | CSVEVANYGYTF
TRBV7-2 | CASSSRTGSHEQYF
TRBV18 | CASSPPVTGSGFGANVLTF
TRBV5-1 | CASSQRLRDYNEQFF
TRBV19 | CASSIGQGSSPLHF
TRBV5-5 | CASSLDPLGQWQGYTF
TRBV7-3 | CASSLSPGVNSPLHF
TRBV20-1 | CSASDLTGGNEKLFF
TRBV5-1 | CASHSLPADEQFF